This passage covers 24 T cell receptor beta chains from one sample sequenced in a study of cytomegalovirus exposure and HLA in healthy donors. 13 Jbeta primers and 60 Vbeta primers were used for the PCR. Assay used: immunoSEQ multiplex PCR; TCRdb lists only in-frame clones, some missing. The sample has some 180,000 clones; 65% to 85% are singletons. Sequenced material: PBMCs. Source of these receptors: a woman under 40 in good health and CMV-seronegative.

This clone has just one count. The CDR3 bases are TGTGCCGGGGGCTTACTCCAAGAGACCCAGTACTTC. Its translation: CAGGLLQETQYF. V is TRBV2 and J is TRBJ2-5; TRBD1 is a possible D gene (6 bases). The V gene lost 11 bases and the J gene lost 1 base, with 11 bases spanning the gap. The CDR3 runs 12 residues. Germline-derived CDR1 and CDR2 are SNHLY and FYNNEI.

This chain uses TRBV7-2 with TRBJ1-5; D remains ambiguous. The CDR3 extends over 13 amino acids. Germline V gene sequence: CDR1 SGHTA, CDR2 FQGNSA. Trimming pared 2 bases from V and 9 bases from J, leaving 11 bases between. In DNA, the CDR3 is TGTGCCAGCAGCTTAAGCGAGGTGGGGCCCCAGCATTTT. This codes for CASSLSEVGPQHF.

This chain joins TRBV9 and TRBJ1-1; 7 bases line up with TRBD1. This CDR3 is 17 amino acids long. The germline gives CDR1 SGDLS, CDR2 YYNGEE. With 3 bases clipped from V and 2 bases from J, the junction kept 13 bases outside the gene matches. The CDR3 sequence: CASSARPGTARNTEAFF. CDR3 nucleotides: TGTGCCAGCAGCGCCAGACCCGGGACAGCACGTAACACTGAAGCTTTCTTT. Drawing the rest from reference TRBV9 and TRBJ1-1, the complete variable domain is DSGVTQTPKHLITATGQRVTLRCSPRSGDLSVYWYQQSLDQGLQFLIQYYNGEERAKGNILERFSAQQFPDLHSELNLSSLELGDSALYFCASSARPGTARNTEAFFGQGTRLTVV.

The chain has TRBV7-2 and TRBJ1-2; possible D gene TRBD1, 6 bases. V lost 7 bases and J lost 2, with 17 bases in between. This CDR3 is 15 amino acids long. Germline V gene lookup returns CDR1 SGHTA and CDR2 FQGNSA. CDR3 DNA: TGTGCCAGCATCCCATTTGGGGACACCAACTATGGCTACACCTTC. Translation: CASIPFGDTNYGYTF.

V and J are TRBV18 and TRBJ2-1, with 9 bases lining up with TRBD2. The germline CDR1 and CDR2 sequences are KGHSH and LQKENI. V shed 3 bases and J 7 bases; nucleotides not matched to a gene: 7. This CDR3 is 15 amino acids long. The CDR3 bases are TGTGCCAGCTCACCTGAGCGGGAGGTTCGAAATGAGCAGTTCTTC. Translated, it gives CASSPEREVRNEQFF.

This clone was counted between two and nine times. The sample carries other DNA sequences with the same CDR3. The chain links TRBV28 to TRBJ1-5; possible D gene TRBD1, 5 bases. Trimming left V 3 bases short and J 6 bases short, with 6 bases between. Germline CDR1 and CDR2: MDHEN and SYDVKM. This CDR3 has 12 amino acids. The CDR3 region has the DNA TGTGCCAGCAGTTTCGGGGGTCAGCCCCAGCATTTT. This gives the protein CASSFGGQPQHF.

This clone has more than one count but fewer than ten. V is TRBV5-1 and J is TRBJ1-3; D gene uncertain. CDR3 size: 17 residues. V was clipped by 0 bases and J by 2 bases, with 15 bases between them. Germline-derived CDR1 and CDR2 are SGHRS and YFSETQ. The CDR3, as DNA: TGCGCCAGCAGCTTGGCCATACGGGGATTAGCTGGAAACACCATATATTTT. Translated: CASSLAIRGLAGNTIYF. The full variable domain, with the rest looked up from reference TRBV5-1 and TRBJ1-3, is KAGVTQTPRYLIKTRGQQVTLSCSPISGHRSVSWYQQTPGQGLQFLFEYFSETQRNKGNFPGRFSGRQFSNSRSEMNVSTLELGDSALYLCASSLAIRGLAGNTIYFGEGSWLTVV.

This chain links TRBV29-1 with TRBJ1-3, with 7 bases fitting TRBD1. This CDR3 is 13 amino acids long. Trimming took 2 bases from V and 2 from J; bases not matched to a gene: 0. Germline CDR1 is SQVTM and CDR2 is ANQGSEA. For the CDR3, the DNA is TGCAGCGTTGAAACAGGGGCTGGAAACACCATATATTTT. Translating it yields CSVETGAGNTIYF.

This clone was observed once. V is TRBV7-9 and J is TRBJ1-1, with TRBD1 matching over 9 bases. Germline loops: CDR1 SEHNR, CDR2 FQNEAQ (reference sequence). There are 13 residues in the CDR3. Losses at the gene ends were 5 bases for V and 7 bases for J; bases not matched to a gene: 5. This CDR3 reads CASSLTGGYEAFF. DNA of the CDR3: TGTGCCAGCAGCCTCACAGGGGGCTATGAAGCTTTCTTT.

The chain joins TRBV2 to TRBJ2-5, with D perhaps matching TRBD1 (6 bases). The ends were cut back, 6 bases at V and 5 bases at J, with 13 bases in the middle. Per germline, CDR1 SNHLY and CDR2 FYNNEI. The CDR3 is 13 residues long. This CDR3 is CASSRGFKETQYF. The DNA for the CDR3 is TGTGCCAGCAGCAGGGGATTTAAGGAGACCCAGTACTTC.

The table lists this clone with a count of one. The chain is built from TRBV28 and TRBJ2-7, with 7 bases fitting TRBD2. The V and J ends lost 4 bases and 3 bases, in that order; junction bases with no gene match: 6. CDR1 MDHEN and CDR2 SYDVKM come from the germline V gene. The CDR3 runs 14 residues. CDR3 nucleotide sequence: TGTGCCAGCAGTTCCGCGGGAGAGGGCTACGAGCAGTACTTC. It specifies CASSSAGEGYEQYF.

This rearrangement joins TRBV6-1 to TRBJ2-1; 10 positions agree with TRBD2. CDR1 is MNHNS and CDR2 is SASEGT in the germline V gene. After removal of 3 bases from V and 2 bases from J, the junction contained 1 base not matched to a gene. The CDR3 runs to 15 residues. This CDR3 reads CASSETSGPYNEQFF. The DNA for the CDR3 is TGTGCCAGCAGTGAGACTAGCGGGCCCTACAATGAGCAGTTCTTC.

This clone occurred once. The CDR3 nucleotides read TGTGCCAGCTCACCCATGGGCGGTAGCGAGGCCAATGAGCAGTTCTTC. Translation gives CASSPMGGSEANEQFF. The J gene is TRBJ2-1, the V gene TRBV18, with D tentatively TRBD2 (5 bases). The CDR3 has 16 residues. V was cut by 3 bases and J by 6 bases, with 18 bases left in between. CDR1 and CDR2 (germline): KGHSH, LQKENI. The complete variable domain, with remaining parts taken from reference TRBV18 and TRBJ2-1, reads NAGVMQNPRHLVRRRGQEARLRCSPMKGHSHVYWYRQLPEEGLKFMVYLQKENIIDESGMPKERFSAEFPKEGPSILRIQQVVRGDSAAYFCASSPMGGSEANEQFFGPGTRLTVL.

This clone came up once. The chain employs TRBV19 and TRBJ2-7; maybe TRBD1 (6 bases). CDR1 and CDR2 (germline): LNHDA, SQIVND (reference sequence). CDR3 length equals 15 residues. The V and J ends lost 4 bases and 0 bases respectively, with 13 bases between them. The CDR3 sequence: CASSRTTGLSYEQYF. CDR3 DNA sequence: TGTGCCAGTAGTAGAACGACAGGCCTCTCCTACGAGCAGTACTTC.

This clone was counted a few times. The CDR3 region is CASSLSRAPYGVTEAFF. The CDR3 DNA follows: TGTGCCAGCAGTTTATCCCGGGCCCCCTACGGGGTCACTGAAGCTTTCTTT. The chain has TRBV27 and TRBJ1-1, with D unclear. In germline, CDR1 is MNHEY, CDR2 SMNVEV (reference sequence). The germline V and J ends were trimmed by 0 bases and 4 bases, with 18 bases remaining between them. The CDR3 covers 17 residues.

V gene TRBV5-1 combines with J gene TRBJ2-1; 8 nucleotides agree with TRBD1. CDR3 size: 20 residues. V was pared by 1 base and J by 8 bases, with 23 bases of the junction left unmatched. Per the germline V gene, CDR1 is SGHRS and CDR2 is YFSETQ. Written as DNA, the CDR3 is TGCGCCAGCAGCTTGCCCACTGCTTACACAGGGGGTAGGGATCAGGATGAGCAGTTCTTC. Amino acid sequence: CASSLPTAYTGGRDQDEQFF.

J is TRBJ1-6 and V is TRBV11-2; 9 nucleotides line up with TRBD1. This CDR3 has 17 residues. Germline CDR1 is SGHAT and CDR2 is FQNNGV. V shed 1 base and J 10 bases; nucleotides not matched to a gene: 11. The CDR3 spells CASSLGLGTGFYSPLHF. The DNA of the CDR3 is TGTGCCAGCAGCTTAGGGCTGGGGACAGGGTTTTACTCACCCCTCCACTTT.

The chain links TRBV29-1 to TRBJ2-1; the D is unclear. Trimming took 3 bases from V and 8 from J, leaving 8 bases between them. Germline V gene lookup returns CDR1 SQVTM and CDR2 ANQGSEA. This CDR3 spans 11 amino acids. The CDR3 reads CSVDAGDEQFF. DNA for the CDR3: TGCAGCGTTGACGCAGGCGATGAGCAGTTCTTC.

This clone has a handful of counts. The chain links TRBV7-9 to TRBJ1-2, with unresolved D. Trimming shortened V by 5 bases and J by 6 bases, and 19 bases separated the two germline ends. The CDR3 has 15 amino acids. Germline V gene sequence: CDR1 SEHNR, CDR2 FQNEAQ (reference sequence). As DNA, the CDR3 is TGTGCCAGCAGCCCGACGGGTGCGGGGTGGGATGGCTACACCTTC. It specifies CASSPTGAGWDGYTF. The full variable domain, rest sourced from reference TRBV7-9 and TRBJ1-2, is DTGVSQNPRHKITKRGQNVTFRCDPISEHNRLYWYRQTLGQGPEFLTYFQNEAQLEKSRLLSDRFSAERPKGSFSTLEIQRTEQGDSAMYLCASSPTGAGWDGYTFGSGTRLTVV.

The chain uses TRBV5-4 and TRBJ2-7; TRBD1 matches at 9 bases. The V gene end was trimmed by 9 bases and the J gene end by 5 bases; junction bases not matched to a gene: 9. CDR1 is SGHNT, CDR2 YYREEE, per germline (reference sequence). This CDR3 is built from 13 residues. CDR3 residues: CATRRTGANEQYF. The CDR3 nucleotides are TGTGCCACCCGCCGGACAGGGGCCAACGAGCAGTACTTC.

The chain employs TRBV6-4 and TRBJ2-7; 7 nucleotides line up with TRBD2. Germline CDR1 is MRHNA and CDR2 is SNTAGT. V trimming: 6 bases; J trimming: 6 bases; junction bases outside the gene matches: 14. The CDR3 runs 15 residues. The CDR3 is CASRLSGLGSCEQYF. CDR3 DNA sequence: TGTGCCAGCAGACTTTCCGGACTAGGGAGTTGCGAGCAGTACTTC.

The chain carries TRBV2 and TRBJ1-2, with D hard to call. The CDR3 length is 13 residues. Trimming took 2 bases from V and 4 from J, leaving 8 bases between them. Per the germline V gene, CDR1 is SNHLY and CDR2 is FYNNEI. The CDR3 region is CASSESGIYGYTF. CDR3 bases: TGTGCCAGCAGTGAATCGGGGATCTATGGCTACACCTTC.

This chain joins TRBV30 and TRBJ2-7; D not resolved. The length of the CDR3 is 11 residues. Germline CDR1 is GTSNPN and CDR2 is SVGIG (reference sequence). Trimming took off 2 bases at V and 4 bases at J, with 6 bases between the two ends. In DNA form, the CDR3 reads TGTGCCTGGAGTTCCCCTTACGAGCAGTACTTC. Protein: CAWSSPYEQYF.

The gene calls are TRBV7-8 and TRBJ1-4; tentatively, D is TRBD1 (5 bases). Deletions cut 5 bases from V and 4 bases from J, with 14 bases between. The CDR3 runs 15 residues. Germline-derived CDR1 and CDR2 are SGHVS and FQNEAQ. The CDR3 DNA follows: TGTGCCAGCAGCGATTACGGGAGGGGTAATGAAAAACTGTTTTTT. It is translated as CASSDYGRGNEKLFF.